This T cell receptor (beta chain) appears in the sequencing data of a study of metastatic and nonmetastatic thyroid tumors. In its sample, this clone was seen many times. None of the patients had undergone any treatment ahead of thyroid surgery. CDR3 length: 14 residues. Germline values: CDR1 SGHDN, CDR2 FVKESK. V dropped 4 bases and J dropped 7 bases, with 16 bases sitting between them. TCRdb reanalyzed the PCR reads with MiXCR. The data contain fewer than 35,000 clones, 11% of them singletons. The chain joins TRBV14 to TRBJ1-1, with a weak D call TRBD1 (6 bases). The sequence derives from a female donor with papillary thyroid cancer or a benign thyroid nodule (not recorded which). Some clones in this sample may be carry-over from other donors' samples. The sample comprised blood. Here the CDR3 DNA reads TGTGCCAGCAGCCTCCATTACCGGGACAATGAAGCTTTCTTT. This codes for CASSLHYRDNEAFF.